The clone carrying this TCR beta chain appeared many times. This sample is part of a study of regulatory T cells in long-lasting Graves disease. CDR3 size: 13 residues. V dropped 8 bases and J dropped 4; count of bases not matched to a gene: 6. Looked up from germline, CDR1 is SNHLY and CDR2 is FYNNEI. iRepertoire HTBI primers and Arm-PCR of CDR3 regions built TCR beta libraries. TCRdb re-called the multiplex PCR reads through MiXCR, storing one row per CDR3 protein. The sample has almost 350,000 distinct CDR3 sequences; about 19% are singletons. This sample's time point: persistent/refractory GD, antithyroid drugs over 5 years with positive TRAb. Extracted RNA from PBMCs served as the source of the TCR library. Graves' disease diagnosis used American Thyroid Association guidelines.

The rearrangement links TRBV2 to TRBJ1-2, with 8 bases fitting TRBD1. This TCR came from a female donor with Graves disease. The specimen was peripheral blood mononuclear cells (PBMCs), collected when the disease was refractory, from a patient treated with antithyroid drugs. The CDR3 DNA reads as TGTGCCAGCCTGGACAGGGATGGCTATGGCTACACCTTC. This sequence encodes CASLDRDGYGYTF. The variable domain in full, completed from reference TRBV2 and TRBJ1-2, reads EPEVTQTPSHQVTQMGQEVILRCVPISNHLYFYWYRQILGQKVEFLVSFYNNEISEKSEIFDDQFSVERPDGSNFTLKIRSTKLEDSAMYFCASLDRDGYGYTFGSGTRLTVV.